Following are 17 T cell receptor beta chains from one sample sequenced in a study of human T cells and chemical hapten exposure. The time point: patch test 2, 6 weeks after DPC sensitization. Treatment in this sample: therapeutic diphenylcyclopropenone sensitization with weekly scalp DPC. TCRdb reprocessed the RACE reads via MiXCR and lists one record per CDR3 protein. The data contain some 84,000 distinct CDR3 sequences, 8.5% to 12% of them singletons. The source was whole blood, collected in connection with sensitization to the hapten diphenylcyclopropenone (DPC). These receptor sequences come from a woman aged 45-60 years with alopecia areata. Some clones in this sample may be carry-over from other donors' samples.

In its sample, this clonotype was seen a few times. The V call is TRBV3-1, the J call TRBJ2-3, with D perhaps matching TRBD2 (5 bases). The V gene lost 3 bases and the J gene lost 0 bases, with 16 bases spanning the gap. The CDR3 consists of 17 residues. Germline lookup yields CDR1 LGHDT and CDR2 YNNKEL (reference sequence). DNA for the CDR3: TGTGCCAGCAGCCATAATCCGGTGGGAGCTAGCACAGATACGCAGTATTTT. Its protein is CASSHNPVGASTDTQYF.

This clonotype was seen at least ten times. This chain connects TRBV7-9 to TRBJ2-2, with 9 bases that match TRBD1. Germline V gene data show CDR1 as SEHNR and CDR2 as FQNEAQ (reference sequence). The J segment lost 11 bases and the V segment lost 1 base, leaving 11 bases of the junction unmatched. This CDR3 spans 16 amino acids. CDR3 sequence reads: CASSLGPGQGVPELFF. The CDR3 nucleotides read TGTGCCAGCAGCTTAGGACCGGGACAGGGCGTCCCCGAGCTGTTTTTT.

This chain joins TRBV28 and TRBJ2-1, with TRBD2 matching 12 bases. Germline assignment: CDR1 MDHEN and CDR2 SYDVKM. The CDR3 contains 17 residues. Trimming removed 3 bases from V and 1 base from J; junction bases left unmatched: 4. The CDR3: CASSFGGLAGSYNEQFF. The CDR3 coding sequence is TGTGCCAGCAGTTTCGGAGGACTAGCGGGATCCTACAATGAGCAGTTCTTC. Full variable domain (remainder filled in from reference TRBV28 and TRBJ2-1): DVKVTQSSRYLVKRTGEKVFLECVQDMDHENMFWYRQDPGLGLRLIYFSYDVKMKEKGDIPEGYSVSREKKERFSLILESASTNQTSMYLCASSFGGLAGSYNEQFFGPGTRLTVL.

Many counts were recorded for this clonotype. The chain couples TRBV5-4 to TRBJ2-3; 7 positions match TRBD2. Germline-derived CDR1 and CDR2 are SGHNT and YYREEE (reference sequence). The CDR3 has 14 amino acids. J lost 6 bases, V lost 4 bases, and 8 bases had no gene match. As DNA, the CDR3 is TGTGCCAGCAGCCCAGGACTAGACATCGATACGCAGTATTTT. Amino acid sequence: CASSPGLDIDTQYF.

With respect to this clonotype: An end of the junction does not agree with germline; a read error may underlie this. The chain couples TRBV7-8 to TRBJ2-3; 8 bases line up with TRBD2. Per the germline V gene, CDR1 is SGHVS and CDR2 is FQNEAQ. There are 15 residues in the CDR3. The CDR3 DNA reads as TGTACCAGCAGCTTAGCGGGGAGAGTGACAGATACGCAGTATTTT. It yields the protein CTSSLAGRVTDTQYF. Based on the CDR3 plus reference TRBV7-8 and TRBJ2-3, the full variable domain is GAGVSQSPRYKVAKRGQDVALRCDPISGHVSLFWYQQALGQGPEFLTYFQNEAQLDKSGLPSDRFFAERPEGSVSTLKIQRTQQEDSAVYLCTSSLAGRVTDTQYFGPGTRLTVL.

This clonotype was counted at least ten times. The chain couples TRBV30 to TRBJ1-1; D is unresolved. Germline assignment: CDR1 GTSNPN and CDR2 SVGIG (reference sequence). Trimming removed 2 bases at V and 1 base at J, with 14 bases between. The CDR3 contains 15 residues. The CDR3 region is CAWSRKGTGNTEAFF. The CDR3 DNA follows: TGTGCCTGGAGTCGAAAGGGCACGGGGAACACTGAAGCTTTCTTT.

The sample holds many counts of this clonotype. The chain recombines TRBV7-9 with TRBJ2-7, with TRBD1 matching 8 bases. Per germline, CDR1 SEHNR and CDR2 FQNEAQ (reference sequence). The J segment lost 7 bases and the V segment lost 5 bases, leaving 10 bases of the junction unmatched. The length of the CDR3 is 14 residues. The CDR3 sequence: CASSLDRGGSEQYF. The CDR3 DNA sequence: TGTGCCAGCAGCCTTGACAGGGGAGGTAGTGAGCAGTACTTC.

This clonotype was observed many times. The chain joins TRBV2 to TRBJ1-1, with TRBD1 identical over 8 bases. Trimming removed 6 bases from V and 6 bases from J; junction bases left unmatched: 15. Germline values: CDR1 SNHLY, CDR2 FYNNEI. The CDR3 is 16 amino acids. Written as DNA, the CDR3 is TGTGCCAGCAGGAACGGACAGGGAGGTGAGGGGGCTGAAGCTTTCTTT. It specifies CASRNGQGGEGAEAFF.

This clonotype was detected a few times. The rearrangement uses TRBV15 and TRBJ2-5, with 9 bases identical to TRBD1. The V segment lost 4 bases and the J segment 3 bases; nucleotides outside the gene matches: 3. In germline, CDR1 is LNHNV, CDR2 YYDKDF (reference sequence). This CDR3 spans 14 amino acids. CDR3 loop: CATSNGQGKETQYF. For the CDR3, the DNA is TGTGCCACCAGCAACGGACAGGGGAAAGAGACCCAGTACTTC.

There are many counts of this clonotype. V gene TRBV4-3 combines with J gene TRBJ1-4; TRBD1 aligns across 8 bases. Germline CDR1 reads LGHNA; CDR2 reads YSLEER. This CDR3 has 15 amino acids. V lost 4 bases and J lost 8; bases outside the gene matches: 9. The CDR3 loop is CASSLNQGAGEKLFF. The DNA of the CDR3 is TGCGCCAGCAGCCTAAACCAGGGGGCTGGCGAAAAACTGTTTTTT.

This clonotype has at least ten counts. This chain links TRBV6-5 with TRBJ1-6; D gene uncertain. Per germline, CDR1 MNHEY and CDR2 SVGAGI. CDR3 size: 12 residues. V dropped 2 bases and J dropped 12 bases, with 8 bases sitting between them. In DNA form, the CDR3 reads TGTGCCAGCAGTTACGGCGCCTTACCCCTCCACTTT. Translating it yields CASSYGALPLHF.

The rearrangement uses TRBV7-2 and TRBJ2-7, with 14 nucleotides matching TRBD2. The CDR3 has 16 residues. V lost 3 bases, J lost 7 bases, and 8 bases stayed unmatched. CDR1 is SGHTA, CDR2 FQGNSA, per germline. CDR3 sequence reads: CASSFVQGLAGGEQYF. The CDR3 nucleotides read TGTGCCAGCAGCTTTGTCCAAGGACTAGCGGGAGGAGAGCAGTACTTC.

The gene calls are TRBV29-1 and TRBJ2-3; 7 positions agree with TRBD2. The germline CDR1 and CDR2 sequences are SQVTM and ANQGSEA. The CDR3 runs to 11 residues. In nucleotides, the CDR3 is TGCAGGGGGGGGAACACAGATACGCAGTATTTT. As protein: CRGGNTDTQYF.

This clonotype was seen many times. V usage is TRBV7-9 and J usage is TRBJ1-1; 9 nucleotides agree with TRBD1. CDR3 size: 16 residues. J lost 0 bases, V lost 3 bases, and 5 bases had no gene match. Looked up from germline, CDR1 is SEHNR and CDR2 is FQNEAQ (reference sequence). The CDR3 reads CASSLGTGSLNTEAFF. The CDR3 coding sequence is TGTGCCAGCAGCTTGGGGACAGGGTCCCTGAACACTGAAGCTTTCTTT.

The chain uses TRBV5-1 and TRBJ1-4; 8 bases agree with TRBD1. The V gene's germline CDR1 is SGHRS and CDR2 YFSETQ. With 4 bases clipped from V and 7 bases from J, the junction kept 9 bases outside the gene matches. CDR3 length equals 15 residues. As DNA, the CDR3 is TGCGCCAGCAGCCCCACGACAGGGGTGGGTGAAAAACTGTTTTTT. Encoded protein: CASSPTTGVGEKLFF.

Ten or more counts support this clonotype. J is TRBJ2-7 and V is TRBV6-2 or TRBV6-3, with D maybe TRBD1 (5 bases). CDR3 length: 14 amino acids. The germline V and J ends were trimmed by 8 bases and 0 bases, with 14 bases remaining between them. Germline CDR1 is MNHEY and CDR2 is SVGEGT. CDR3 nucleotides: TGTGCCAGCGATAACAGGCGTCGCTCCTACGAGCAGTACTTC. Amino acid sequence: CASDNRRRSYEQYF.

The chain employs TRBV12-5 and TRBJ2-1; D ambiguous. Trimming removed 9 bases from V and 8 bases from J, with 8 bases in between. CDR1 is LGHNT, CDR2 FRNRAP, per germline. The CDR3 length is 10 residues. The CDR3 loop is CARKVDEQFF. CDR3 DNA sequence: TGTGCTAGAAAGGTTGATGAGCAGTTCTTC.